This is a list of T cell receptor beta chains from one sample in a study of early T cells in non-severe SARS-CoV-2 infection. TCRdb re-called the 5' RACE reads through MiXCR, storing one row per CDR3 protein. The sample lists roughly 75,000 distinct CDR3 sequences; roughly 12% were seen once. Sequences were obtained from whole blood. These receptors were taken from an adult who was a healthcare worker with PCR-confirmed SARS-CoV-2 infection or an uninfected control (not recorded which). Each CDR3 is given with its conserved first and last residue. The D gene is left open where the match is weak. Only some rows state a clone size, as once, few, many or a class for expanded clones.

few	-	TRBJ2-7	TRBV11-1	14	TGTGCCAGCAGCTTAGAAAGGGGAACCTACGAGCAGTACTTC	CASSLERGTYEQYF
-	TRBD1	TRBJ2-2	TRBV28	15	TGTGCCATCCCGGGACAGGGACGAGACACCGGGGAGCTGTTTTTT	CAIPGQGRDTGELFF
-	TRBD1	TRBJ2-1	TRBV20-1	12	TGCAGTGCCCCAAGGACAGGGGTAGAGCAGTTCTTC	CSAPRTGVEQFF
many	TRBD1	TRBJ2-7	TRBV29-1	14	TGCAGCGTTGATAGGACAGGGGGAGGATACGAGCAGTACTTC	CSVDRTGGGYEQYF
-	TRBD1	TRBJ2-7	TRBV6-2/TRBV6-3	16	TGTGCCAGCAGTTCGGTTTCGGGACAGGAGTCCTACGAGCAGTACTTC	CASSSVSGQESYEQYF
few	-	TRBJ2-7	TRBV5-5	13	TGTGCCAGCAGCTTGTCAGTCTCCTACGAGCAGTACTTC	CASSLSVSYEQYF
-	-	TRBJ1-1	TRBV7-2	11	TGTGCCAGCAGCCCTTACACTGAAGCTTTCTTT	CASSPYTEAFF
-	-	TRBJ2-1	TRBV2	17	TGTGCCAGCAGTGAAGCGAAACTCAGGGTAGGAGGCAATGAGCAGTTCTTC	CASSEAKLRVGGNEQFF
few	TRBD1	TRBJ1-2	TRBV28	17	TGTGCCAGCAGGCGACGCGCAGGGGGCACTATAAGCTATGGCTACACCTTC	CASRRRAGGTISYGYTF
-	-	TRBJ2-1	TRBV27	14	TGTGCCAGTCATACTTGGAGGTCCTACAATGAGCAGTTCTTC	CASHTWRSYNEQFF
few	TRBD1	TRBJ1-2	TRBV7-6	13	TGTGCCAGCAGCGCGGACAGGGAATATGGCTACACCTTC	CASSADREYGYTF
-	TRBD1	TRBJ2-1	TRBV7-2	13	TGTGCCAGCACTCGGGACAGGCACAATGAGCAGTTCTTC	CASTRDRHNEQFF
many	-	TRBJ1-1	TRBV18	15	TGTGCCAGCTCACCACTGGAAGGGAAGGGGACTGAAGCTTTCTTT	CASSPLEGKGTEAFF
-	TRBD1	TRBJ2-7	TRBV20-1	13	TGCAGTGCTTCTCCGGGACAGGGGGGCGAGCAGTACTTC	CSASPGQGGEQYF
-	-	TRBJ2-7	TRBV9	13	TGTGCCAGCAGCGTAGGGGTCTCCTACGAGCAGTACTTC	CASSVGVSYEQYF
-	-	TRBJ1-1	TRBV28	12	TGTGCTCTAGGACGGTTGAACACTGAAGCTTTCTTT	CALGRLNTEAFF
few	TRBD1	TRBJ1-5	TRBV5-1	14	TGCGCCAGCAGCTTTGACAGGGGAGATCAGCCCCAGCATTTT	CASSFDRGDQPQHF
few	-	TRBJ1-2	TRBV18	15	TGTGCCAGCTCACCCAAGGGGGACACCCCCCATGGCTACACCTTC	CASSPKGDTPHGYTF
many	TRBD1	TRBJ1-3	TRBV30	13	TGTGCCTGGAACAGGGGGCCTGGAAACACCATATATTTT	CAWNRGPGNTIYF
few	-	TRBJ2-1	TRBV10-1	17	TGCGCCAGCAGTGAGTCCAAGGAAGACGGTAAGACTCGGGAGCAGTTCTTC	CASSESKEDGKTREQFF
-	-	TRBJ2-4	TRBV2	15	TGTGCCAGCAGGTCAGGTGGAAGGGCCAAAAACATTCAGTACTTC	CASRSGGRAKNIQYF
many	-	TRBJ1-4	TRBV7-9	14	TGTGCCAGCAGCTTCTGGACGGAGGATGAAAAACTGTTTTTT	CASSFWTEDEKLFF
-	-	TRBJ2-7	TRBV7-9	15	TGTGCCAGCAGCCTCGCGACAGGTCCCTCCTACGAGCAGTACTTC	CASSLATGPSYEQYF
medium-sized	-	TRBJ1-1	TRBV7-8	13	TGTGCCAGCAGCTTAGAGGGGAACACTGAAGCTTTCTTT	CASSLEGNTEAFF
many	-	TRBJ2-2	TRBV7-2	13	TGTGCCAGCAGCTTAGTCCTCGCCGGGGAGCTGTTTTTT	CASSLVLAGELFF
few	TRBD1	TRBJ1-3	TRBV7-8	16	TGTGCCAGCAGCCCCCGGAGGGACAGAGTGGGAAACACCATATATTTT	CASSPRRDRVGNTIYF
many	-	TRBJ2-1	TRBV30	11	TGTGCCTGGAGTGTAAGTGATGAGCAGTTCTTC	CAWSVSDEQFF
many	-	TRBJ2-7	TRBV20-1	15	TGCAGTGCTAGATGGCCGGGACTTACTTCCTACGAGCAGTACTTC	CSARWPGLTSYEQYF
-	TRBD1	TRBJ1-5	TRBV20-1	14	TGCAGTGCTAGAGGGGGACAGAGCAATCAGCCCCAGCATTTT	CSARGGQSNQPQHF
-	TRBD2	TRBJ2-5	TRBV27	16	TGTGCCAGCAGTTTAACCGGGACTAGCGGAGAAGAGACCCAGTACTTC	CASSLTGTSGEETQYF
-	-	TRBJ2-5	TRBV2	13	TGTGCCAGCAGTGCGGCTAGTCAAGAGACCCAGTACTTC	CASSAASQETQYF
-	TRBD2	TRBJ2-3	TRBV28	16	TGTGCCAGCAGTACCCTGATACGGGAGGGCACAGATACGCAGTATTTT	CASSTLIREGTDTQYF
few	TRBD2	TRBJ2-1	TRBV20-1	15	TGCAGTGCTCGGACTAGCGGGAGGGCCACGAATGAGCAGTTCTTC	CSARTSGRATNEQFF
few	TRBD2	TRBJ2-5	TRBV7-3	15	TGTGCCAGCAGCCCCACAGGAACGGGAGGGGAGACCCAGTACTTC	CASSPTGTGGETQYF
-	TRBD2	TRBJ2-3	TRBV11-2	16	TGTGCCAGCAGCGAAACCCCAGGGACTAGGACAGATACGCAGTATTTT	CASSETPGTRTDTQYF
few	TRBD1	TRBJ2-3	TRBV6-1	13	TGTGCCAGCAGCGGACAGGGGATTAATACGCAGTATTTT	CASSGQGINTQYF
many	-	TRBJ2-1	TRBV29-1	10	TGCAGCGTTGGCGGAAATGAGCAGTTCTTC	CSVGGNEQFF
many	-	TRBJ1-2	TRBV6-1	13	TGTGCCAGCAGCCAAGGTTGGAACTATGGCTACACCTTC	CASSQGWNYGYTF
-	-	TRBJ1-1	TRBV5-6	12	TGTGCCAGCAGCTTGCAGGGGCGCGGAGCTTTCTTT	CASSLQGRGAFF
-	TRBD2	TRBJ2-5	TRBV29-1	13	TGCAGCGTTCGGACTAGCGGGCAAGAGACCCAGTACTTC	CSVRTSGQETQYF
-	-	TRBJ2-7	TRBV29-1	13	TGCAGCGTTGTATTCGTGGGCCCCTACGAGCAGTACTTC	CSVVFVGPYEQYF
-	-	TRBJ2-1	TRBV28	13	TGTGCCAGCAGTGCCCACCTTTCCTCAACGCGGTTCTTC	CASSAHLSSTRFF
few	-	TRBJ2-7	TRBV20-1	13	TGCAGTGCCAAGACAGGATCCCACTACGAGCAGTACTTC	CSAKTGSHYEQYF
few	TRBD1	TRBJ2-7	TRBV28	14	TGTGCCAGCAATCCCGGGACAGGGTATTCCGAGCAGTACTTC	CASNPGTGYSEQYF
many	-	TRBJ2-7	TRBV2	12	TGTGCCAGCAGGTGGGAGACCTACGAGCAGTACTTC	CASRWETYEQYF
many	-	TRBJ1-5	TRBV20-1	13	TGCAGTGCTAGAGATCAGGAGTATCAGCCCCAGCATTTT	CSARDQEYQPQHF
few	-	TRBJ2-3	TRBV7-2	12	TGTGCCAGCAGCTTACTTACAGATACGCAGTATTTT	CASSLLTDTQYF
many	TRBD1	TRBJ2-1	TRBV5-1	15	TGCGCCAGCAGCTCCCGGGACAGGGGGTACAATGAGCAGTTCTTC	CASSSRDRGYNEQFF
few	-	TRBJ2-1	TRBV20-1	15	TGCAGTGCGGGCATGGGGGAGCGCTCCTACAATGAGCAGTTCTTC	CSAGMGERSYNEQFF
many	-	TRBJ2-5	TRBV11-3	14	TGTGCCAGCAGCTTAGGCGGACTGGGGGGGACCCAGTACTTC	CASSLGGLGGTQYF
-	TRBD2	TRBJ2-7	TRBV12-3/TRBV12-4	15	TGTGCCAGCACCCTCCAGGGACTAGCGGGAGGCGAGCAGTACTTC	CASTLQGLAGGEQYF
medium-sized	-	TRBJ2-7	TRBV7-2	13	TGTGCCAGCAGCTTAGGGCCAGGCTACGAGCAGTACTTC	CASSLGPGYEQYF
many	-	TRBJ1-1	TRBV25-1	11	TGTGCCAGCAGGGGGGCTATTGGAGCTTTCTTT	CASRGAIGAFF
few	TRBD2	TRBJ2-1	TRBV20-1	15	TGCAGTGCTAGGTGGCTAGCGGGAGGGGACAATGAGCAGTTCTTC	CSARWLAGGDNEQFF
many	-	TRBJ1-5	TRBV18	14	TGTGCCAGCTCCGCCCAAGGGGGTAATCAGCCCCAGCATTTT	CASSAQGGNQPQHF
many	-	TRBJ1-5	TRBV2	14	TGTGCCAGCAGTGGACAGGAGCGCAATCAGCCCCAGCATTTT	CASSGQERNQPQHF
-	-	TRBJ2-5	TRBV5-1	17	TGCGCCAGCAGCTTGGCCCCAACAGGGAAAGCATTAGAGACCCAGTACTTC	CASSLAPTGKALETQYF
few	-	TRBJ2-2	TRBV20-1	17	TGCAGTGCTAGAGAAGGCTGGGACGGCGAGGACACCGGGGAGCTGTTTTTT	CSAREGWDGEDTGELFF
-	TRBD2	TRBJ2-3	TRBV20-1	14	TGCAGTGCACCACTAGCGGGAAACACAGATACGCAGTATTTT	CSAPLAGNTDTQYF